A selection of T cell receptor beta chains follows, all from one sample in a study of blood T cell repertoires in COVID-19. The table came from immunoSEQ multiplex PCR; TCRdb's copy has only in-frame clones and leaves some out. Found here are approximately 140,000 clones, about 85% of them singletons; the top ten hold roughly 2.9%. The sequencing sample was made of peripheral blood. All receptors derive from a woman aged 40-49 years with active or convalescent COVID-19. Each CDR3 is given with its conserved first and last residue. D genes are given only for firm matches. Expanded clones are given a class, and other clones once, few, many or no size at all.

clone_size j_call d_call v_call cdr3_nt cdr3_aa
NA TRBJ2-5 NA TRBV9 TGTGCCAGCAGCGTTGGACAGCCCCAAGAGACCCAGTACTTC CASSVGQPQETQYF
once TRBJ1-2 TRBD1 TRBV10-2 TGCGCCAGCAGTTTGGACAGGGTAAACTATGGCTACACCTTC CASSLDRVNYGYTF
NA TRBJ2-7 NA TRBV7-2 TGTGCCAGCAGCCCCGGAGCGAACTACGAGCAGTACTTC CASSPGANYEQYF
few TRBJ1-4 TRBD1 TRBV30 TGTGCCTGTCCTGGGCAGACAGGGGGCCTCTCTGCAACTAATGAAAAACTGTTTTTT CACPGQTGGLSATNEKLFF
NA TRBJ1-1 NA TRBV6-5 TGTGCCAGCAGTTACCCAAATTCCCCTGAAGCTTTCTTT CASSYPNSPEAFF
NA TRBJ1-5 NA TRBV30 TGTGCCTGGAGTTCCTCCACACAGGTTCCCAATCAGCCCCAGCATTTT CAWSSSTQVPNQPQHF
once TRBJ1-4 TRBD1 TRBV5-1 TGCGCCAGCAGCGGAACAGGGGGCGGTTACTTTAATGAAAAACTGTTTTTT CASSGTGGGYFNEKLFF
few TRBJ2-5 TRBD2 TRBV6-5 TGTGCCAGCACCGTAGCGGGGTCCTCAGGGACCCAGTACTTC CASTVAGSSGTQYF
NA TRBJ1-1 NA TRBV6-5 TGTGCCAGCAGTAGGGGACTCCCGGGTGAAGCTTTCTTT CASSRGLPGEAFF
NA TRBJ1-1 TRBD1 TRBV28 TGTGCCAGCAGTTTACCCCGCCAGGGGGGCACTGAAGCTTTCTTT CASSLPRQGGTEAFF
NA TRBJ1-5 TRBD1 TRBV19 TGTGCCAGTACCTGGGACAGGGGGCGCAATCAGCCCCAGCATTTT CASTWDRGRNQPQHF
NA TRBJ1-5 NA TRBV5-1 TGCGCCAGCAGCCAGGACCCGGGGAATCAGCCCCAGCATTTT CASSQDPGNQPQHF
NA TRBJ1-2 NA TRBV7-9 TGTGCCAGCAGCCTAAGGACAGAGTATGGCTACACCTTC CASSLRTEYGYTF
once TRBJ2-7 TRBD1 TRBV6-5 TGTGCCAGCAGTCACCGGGACAGCTCCTACGAGCAGTACTTC CASSHRDSSYEQYF
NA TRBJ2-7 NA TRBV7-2 TGTGCCAGCAGCTTACTCCGGCAGGGGCGAGGCTACGAGCAGTACTTC CASSLLRQGRGYEQYF
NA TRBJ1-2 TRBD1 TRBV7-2 TGTGCCAGCAGCTTGGGACAGGGGGCGCGGGGCTACACCTTC CASSLGQGARGYTF
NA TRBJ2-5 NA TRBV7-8 TGTGCCAGCAGCGGCCCAGGACTACCGAAGACCCAGTACTTC CASSGPGLPKTQYF